These T cell receptor beta chains were read from a single sample in a study of cytomegalovirus exposure and HLA in healthy donors. Sequencing was performed with immunoSEQ multiplex PCR; in TCRdb, only in-frame clones are kept and a portion is missing. Of about 190,000 clones listed, less than 90% are singletons. The sequenced sample was PBMCs. The receptors were gathered from a boy younger than 18 in good health and CMV-seronegative. CDR3s include the opening cysteine and the closing phenylalanine or tryptophan. Each record gives: J gene, D gene, clone size, V gene, CDR3 DNA, CDR3 protein. D genes are given only for firm matches. Not all rows give a size; the values are once, few, many and, for expanded clones, a class.

TRBJ2-7 TRBD1 . TRBV30 TGTGCCTGGACTTCCGCCGGACAGGGCGTTTACGAGCAGTACTTC CAWTSAGQGVYEQYF
TRBJ2-2 . . TRBV27 TGTGCCAGCAGTTCCCTCCGTACCGGGGAGCTGTTTTTT CASSSLRTGELFF
TRBJ1-6 TRBD1 . TRBV30 TGTGCCTGGAGTGTAATACAGGGGGCGTCTAATTCACCCCTCCACTTT CAWSVIQGASNSPLHF
TRBJ2-1 TRBD2 . TRBV4-3 TGCGCCAGCAGCCGCCTTAGCGGGGGGGCAGACGCTGAGCAGTTCTTC CASSRLSGGADAEQFF
TRBJ1-2 TRBD1 . TRBV5-5 TGTGCCAGCAGCTTGTGGGACAGCTATGGCTACACCTTC CASSLWDSYGYTF
TRBJ1-4 TRBD1 . TRBV6-1 TGTGCCAGCCGACAGGGGGTGAACCTAAATGAAAAACTGTTTTTT CASRQGVNLNEKLFF
TRBJ2-1 TRBD2 . TRBV6-6 TGTGCCAGCAGTTACCCCCGGGGGGAATACAATGAGCAGTTCTTC CASSYPRGEYNEQFF
TRBJ2-7 TRBD2 . TRBV28 TGTGCCATCCAACCTAGCGGACCCACCTACGAGCAGTACTTC CAIQPSGPTYEQYF
TRBJ2-2 TRBD2 . TRBV2 TGTGCCAGCAGTGGTGGACTAGCGATACATGCGAACACCGGGGAGCTGTTTTTT CASSGGLAIHANTGELFF
TRBJ2-1 TRBD1 . TRBV6-6 TGTGCCAGCAGTCCGGCCTACAGGGGATATAATGAGCAGTTCTTC CASSPAYRGYNEQFF
TRBJ2-1 TRBD2 . TRBV6-4 TGTGCCAGCAGTGACTCAAGCGGGGGGGGCCATGAGCAGTTCTTC CASSDSSGGGHEQFF
TRBJ1-1 . . TRBV18 TGTGCCAGCTCAAATGGGCTCACTGAAGCTTTCTTT CASSNGLTEAFF
TRBJ2-7 . . TRBV7-3 TGTGCCAGCAGCCTACAACAGGGTTCAACCTACGAGCAGTACTTC CASSLQQGSTYEQYF
TRBJ1-2 . . TRBV9 TGTGCCAGCAGCGCCACCGGGGGGATCCACTATGGCTACACCTTC CASSATGGIHYGYTF
TRBJ1-2 . . TRBV9 TGTGCCAGCAGCGGGTTTAACCCTCCGAGCTATGGCTACACCTTC CASSGFNPPSYGYTF
TRBJ2-3 . . TRBV30 TGTGCCTGGAGCCCCGGTACCACGCAGTATTTT CAWSPGTTQYF
TRBJ2-1 . . TRBV5-6 TGTGCCAGCCCGACAGGTGACTCCTACAATGAGCAGTTCTTC CASPTGDSYNEQFF
TRBJ1-1 . . TRBV7-9 TGTTCCAGCTCCAGGGACACTGAAGCTTTCTTT CSSSRDTEAFF
TRBJ2-7 . . TRBV4-2 TGTGCCAGCAGCCACCTACTAGGTGACGAGCAGTACTTC CASSHLLGDEQYF
TRBJ2-7 . . TRBV29-1 TGCAGCGTTGTAGGGAGCTCCTACGAGCAGTACTTC CSVVGSSYEQYF
TRBJ2-7 TRBD1 . TRBV19 TGTGCCAGTAGTAACAGGGGGTACGAGCAGTACTTC CASSNRGYEQYF
TRBJ2-7 TRBD2 . TRBV7-9 TGTTCCAGCAGCTTAGCTCGAGGACTAGCGGATCTATACGAGCAGTACTTC CSSSLARGLADLYEQYF
TRBJ2-1 . once TRBV30 TGTGCCTGGAGTGTAGGCGTCAGGTGGGATGAGCAGTTCTTC CAWSVGVRWDEQFF
TRBJ1-4 TRBD1 . TRBV2 TGTGCCAGCAGTGTAACAGGGGGGGAAAAACTGTTTTTT CASSVTGGEKLFF
TRBJ1-2 . few TRBV27 TGTGCCAGCAGTTCGACACCGAGCTACGGCTACACCTTC CASSSTPSYGYTF
TRBJ2-1 TRBD2 . TRBV27 TGTGCCAGCAGTTTGGCGGGAGTATTGAATGAGCAGTTCTTC CASSLAGVLNEQFF
TRBJ2-1 . . TRBV5-1 TGCGCCAGCAGCCTCGCGGCAGGGCCCACTTCCCACAATGAGCAGTTCTTC CASSLAAGPTSHNEQFF
TRBJ2-7 TRBD1 once TRBV10-3 TGTGCCATCCGAAATCAGGGGGTTGGCGAGCAGTACTTC CAIRNQGVGEQYF
TRBJ2-5 TRBD2 . TRBV9 TGTGCCAGCAGCGTAGTAGGGACTAGCGGGGAGACCCAGTACTTC CASSVVGTSGETQYF
TRBJ1-3 TRBD1 . TRBV4-2 TGTGCCAGCAGCCAAGGGGACAGGGGCGCTGGAAACACCATATATTTT CASSQGDRGAGNTIYF